The entry below describes one T cell receptor (beta chain). CDR3 size: 15 residues. Trimming removed 4 bases at V and 5 bases at J, with 15 bases between. Germline V gene sequence: CDR1 MNHNY, CDR2 SVGAGI (reference sequence). The data were produced by immunoSEQ multiplex PCR, yet TCRdb's version contains in-frame clones alone and is incomplete. This sample yields roughly 11,000 clones, of which around 93% are seen a single time; 0.79% belongs to the top ten. This sample stems from a study of T cell clonotyping in hematopoietic cell transplantation. The sample comprised peripheral blood mononuclear cells. The clonotype comes from a woman aged 45-65 years in good health. Some clones in this sample may be carry-over from other donors' samples. J is TRBJ2-1 and V is TRBV6-6, with a weak D call TRBD1 (6 bases). The CDR3 DNA is TGTGCCAGCAGTTCCAACCAGGGGCTTCACAATGAGCAGTTCTTC. Translated: CASSSNQGLHNEQFF.